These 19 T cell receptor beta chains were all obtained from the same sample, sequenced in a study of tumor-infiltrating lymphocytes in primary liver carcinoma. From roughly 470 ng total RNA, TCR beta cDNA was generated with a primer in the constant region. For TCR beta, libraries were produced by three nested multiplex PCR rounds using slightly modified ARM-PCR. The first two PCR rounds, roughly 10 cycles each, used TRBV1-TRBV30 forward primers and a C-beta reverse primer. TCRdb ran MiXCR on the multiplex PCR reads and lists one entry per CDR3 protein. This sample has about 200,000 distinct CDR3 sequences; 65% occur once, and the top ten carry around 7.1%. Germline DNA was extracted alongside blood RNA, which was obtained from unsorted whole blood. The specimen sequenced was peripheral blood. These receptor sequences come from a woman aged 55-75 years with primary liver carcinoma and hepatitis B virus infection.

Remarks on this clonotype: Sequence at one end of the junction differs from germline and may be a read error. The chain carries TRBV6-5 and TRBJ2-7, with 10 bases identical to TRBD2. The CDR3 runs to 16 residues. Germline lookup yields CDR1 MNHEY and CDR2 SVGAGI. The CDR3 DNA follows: TGTGCCAGCAGGGCGGCACTAGCGGGGTACTCCTACGGGCAGTACTTC. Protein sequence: CASRAALAGYSYGQYF.

The CDR3 bases are TGTGCCAGCAGTCCGCTCGGTCCAGGGTTGGATGGCTACACCTTC. Protein product: CASSPLGPGLDGYTF. This chain links TRBV28 with TRBJ1-2, with D tentatively TRBD1 (5 bases). Trimming pared 5 bases from V and 6 bases from J, leaving 19 bases between. From germline, CDR1 is MDHEN and CDR2 SYDVKM. The length of the CDR3 is 15 residues.

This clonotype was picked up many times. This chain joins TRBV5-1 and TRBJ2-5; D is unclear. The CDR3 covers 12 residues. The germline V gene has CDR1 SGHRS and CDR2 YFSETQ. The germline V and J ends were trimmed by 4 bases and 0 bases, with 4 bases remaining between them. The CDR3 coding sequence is TGCGCCAGCAGCCCCAACCAAGAGACCCAGTACTTC. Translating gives CASSPNQETQYF.

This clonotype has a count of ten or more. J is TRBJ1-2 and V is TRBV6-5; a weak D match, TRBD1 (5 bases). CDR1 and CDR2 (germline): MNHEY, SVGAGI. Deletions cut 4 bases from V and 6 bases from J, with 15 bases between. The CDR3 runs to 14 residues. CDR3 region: CASSFDSVLNGYTF. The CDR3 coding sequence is TGTGCCAGCAGTTTTGACAGTGTTCTCAATGGCTACACCTTC.

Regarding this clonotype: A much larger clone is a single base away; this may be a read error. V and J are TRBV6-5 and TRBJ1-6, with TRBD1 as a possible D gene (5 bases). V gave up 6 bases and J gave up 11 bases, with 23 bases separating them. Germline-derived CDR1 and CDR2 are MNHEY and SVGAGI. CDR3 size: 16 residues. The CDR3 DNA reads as TGTGCCAGCAGCCCCCTCCGGACAACTCACGAGGCACCCCTCCACTTT. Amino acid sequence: CASSPLRTTHEAPLHF.

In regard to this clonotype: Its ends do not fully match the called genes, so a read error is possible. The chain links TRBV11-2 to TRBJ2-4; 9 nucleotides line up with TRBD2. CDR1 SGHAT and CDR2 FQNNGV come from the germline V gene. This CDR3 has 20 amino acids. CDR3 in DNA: TGTACCAGCAGCTTAGACCTAAGTGAGTTAGCGGGAGAAGGGATAGATACGCAGTATTTC. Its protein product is CTSSLDLSELAGEGIDTQYF.

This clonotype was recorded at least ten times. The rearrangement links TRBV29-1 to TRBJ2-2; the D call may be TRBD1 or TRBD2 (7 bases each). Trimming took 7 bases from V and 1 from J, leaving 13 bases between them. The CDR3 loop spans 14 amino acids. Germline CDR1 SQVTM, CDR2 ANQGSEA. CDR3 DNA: TGCAGCGCCAGGGGGGGGAAGAACACCGGGGAGCTGTTTTTT. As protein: CSARGGKNTGELFF.

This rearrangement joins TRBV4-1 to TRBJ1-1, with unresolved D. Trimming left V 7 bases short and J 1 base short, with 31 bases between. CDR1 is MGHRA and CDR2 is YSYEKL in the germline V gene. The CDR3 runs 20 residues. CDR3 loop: CASIRSLKGFTNRGNTEAFF. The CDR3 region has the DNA TGCGCCAGCATCCGTTCTTTGAAGGGCTTTACAAATCGGGGGAACACTGAAGCTTTCTTT.

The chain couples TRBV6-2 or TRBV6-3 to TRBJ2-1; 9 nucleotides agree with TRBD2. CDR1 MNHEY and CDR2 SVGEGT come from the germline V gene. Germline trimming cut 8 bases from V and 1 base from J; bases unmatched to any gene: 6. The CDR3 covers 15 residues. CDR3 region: CASGLAGVSYNEQFF. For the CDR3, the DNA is TGTGCCAGCGGCTTAGCGGGAGTGTCCTACAATGAGCAGTTCTTC.

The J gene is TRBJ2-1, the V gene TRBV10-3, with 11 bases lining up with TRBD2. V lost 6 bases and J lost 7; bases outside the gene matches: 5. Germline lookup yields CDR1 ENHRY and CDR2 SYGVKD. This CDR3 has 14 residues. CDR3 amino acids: CAIRGLAEGNEQFF. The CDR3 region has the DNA TGTGCCATCAGGGGACTAGCGGAGGGGAATGAGCAGTTCTTC.

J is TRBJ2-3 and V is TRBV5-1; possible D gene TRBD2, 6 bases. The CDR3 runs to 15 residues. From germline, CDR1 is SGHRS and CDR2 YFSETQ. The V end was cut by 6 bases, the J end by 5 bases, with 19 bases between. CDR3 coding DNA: TGCGCCAGCACCGAGACTGGCGGGATAATAGATACGCAGTATTTT. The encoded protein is CASTETGGIIDTQYF.

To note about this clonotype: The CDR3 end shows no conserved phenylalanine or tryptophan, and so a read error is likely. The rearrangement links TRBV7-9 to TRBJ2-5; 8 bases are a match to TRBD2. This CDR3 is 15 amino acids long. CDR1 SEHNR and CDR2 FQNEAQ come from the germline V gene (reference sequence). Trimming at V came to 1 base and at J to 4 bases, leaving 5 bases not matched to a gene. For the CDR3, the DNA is TGTGCCAGCAGCTTAGGTGCGGGAGGAGCAGAGACCCAGTACTAC. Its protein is CASSLGAGGAETQYY.

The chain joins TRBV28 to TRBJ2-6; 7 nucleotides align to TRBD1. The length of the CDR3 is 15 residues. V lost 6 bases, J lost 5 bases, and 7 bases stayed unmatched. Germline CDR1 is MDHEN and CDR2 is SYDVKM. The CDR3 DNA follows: TGTGCCAGCAGGTTAAACAGGGGAAGGGCCAACGTCCTGACTTTC. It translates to CASRLNRGRANVLTF.

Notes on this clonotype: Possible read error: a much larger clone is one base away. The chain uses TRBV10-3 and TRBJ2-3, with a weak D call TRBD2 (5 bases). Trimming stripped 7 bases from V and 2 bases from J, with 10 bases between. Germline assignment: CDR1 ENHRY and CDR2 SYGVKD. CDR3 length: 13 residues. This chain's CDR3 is CAITSSITDTQYF. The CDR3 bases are TGTGCCATCACTAGCAGCATCACAGATACGCAGTATTTT.

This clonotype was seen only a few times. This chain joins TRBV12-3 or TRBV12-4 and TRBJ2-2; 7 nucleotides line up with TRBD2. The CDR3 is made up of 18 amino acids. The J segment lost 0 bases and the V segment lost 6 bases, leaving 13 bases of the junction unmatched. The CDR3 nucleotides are TGTGCCAGCAGCTTCCCCACGGGGGGTTTAGCGAACACCGGGGAGCTGTTTTTT. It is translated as CASSFPTGGLANTGELFF.

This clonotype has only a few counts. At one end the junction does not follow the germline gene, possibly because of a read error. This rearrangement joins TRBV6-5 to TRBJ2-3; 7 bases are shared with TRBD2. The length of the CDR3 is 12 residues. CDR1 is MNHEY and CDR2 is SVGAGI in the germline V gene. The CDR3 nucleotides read TGTGTCAGCAGTCCCGGGGGGGATACGCAGTATTTT. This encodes CVSSPGGDTQYF.

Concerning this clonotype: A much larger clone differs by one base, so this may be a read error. This chain's CDR3 is CASSQGGTTLYF. CDR3 sequence (DNA): TGTGCCAGCAGCCAAGGCGGGACAACGCTGTACTTC. The chain joins TRBV14 to TRBJ2-7; D may be TRBD1 or TRBD2 (6 bases each). This CDR3 spans 12 amino acids. V lost 1 base and J 12 bases, leaving 13 bases between the germline ends. CDR1 and CDR2 (germline): SGHDN, FVKESK.

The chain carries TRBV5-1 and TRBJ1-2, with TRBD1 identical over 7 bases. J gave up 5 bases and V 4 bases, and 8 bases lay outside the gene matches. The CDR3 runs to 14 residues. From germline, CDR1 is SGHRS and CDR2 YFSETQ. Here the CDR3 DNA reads TGCGCCAGCAGCCCGACAGGGTCGGGTTATGGCTACACCTTC. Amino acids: CASSPTGSGYGYTF.

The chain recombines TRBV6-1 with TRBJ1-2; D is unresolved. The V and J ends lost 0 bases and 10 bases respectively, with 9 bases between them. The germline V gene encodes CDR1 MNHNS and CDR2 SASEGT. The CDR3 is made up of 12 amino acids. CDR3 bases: TGTGCCAGCAGTGAAGCTGGTGATTTCTACACCTTC. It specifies CASSEAGDFYTF.